What follows are 3 T cell receptor beta chains derived from one specimen sequenced in a study of identifying expanded T cells in peripheral blood. Here immunoSEQ multiplex PCR was the method, and the copy in TCRdb shows in-frame clones only, minus some. The table has 55,000 to 75,000 clones, 80% to 90% seen once; the top ten hold around 4.3%. Specimen: blood. Receptors were obtained from a person between 18 and 70 years old in good health.

The chain is built from TRBV28 and TRBJ1-5; no reliable D call. This CDR3 is 12 amino acids long. CDR1 is MDHEN and CDR2 is SYDVKM in the germline V gene. V lost 4 bases and J lost 2, with 3 bases in between. The CDR3 DNA follows: TGTGCCAGCAGTTCAGGCAATCAGCCCCAGCATTTT. This translates into CASSSGNQPQHF.

This clone appeared a single time. This chain connects TRBV18 to TRBJ2-7, with 7 bases that match TRBD1. Germline CDR1 reads KGHSH; CDR2 reads LQKENI. V was clipped by 3 bases and J by 0 bases; unmatched bases: 11. The CDR3 loop spans 17 amino acids. The CDR3 loop reads CASSPLPGQESSYEQYF. The CDR3 bases are TGTGCCAGCTCACCCCTCCCCGGACAGGAGAGCTCCTACGAGCAGTACTTC.

V is TRBV2 and J is TRBJ1-2; D may be TRBD1 (6 bases). CDR3 length equals 14 residues. Germline V gene data show CDR1 as SNHLY and CDR2 as FYNNEI. CDR3 protein: CVSLRGPENYGYTF. DNA of the CDR3: TGTGTATCTTTGCGGGGGCCCGAAAACTATGGCTACACCTTC.